The clone carrying this TCR beta chain occurred a few times. The target antigen is unknown. A multiplex PCR was run with 60 Vbeta primers and 13 Jbeta primers. The assay was immunoSEQ multiplex PCR, and TCRdb's table has in-frame clones only and misses some. The sample includes about 100,000 clones, 60% to 75% of them seen just once. The data were taken from a study of cytomegalovirus exposure and HLA in healthy donors. Study-level information: HLA-typed donors contributed some 85 million unique TCRs, which were held in an early data release. General study results and limits: Across donors, sequencing depth was assumed by presence/absence analyses to be roughly uniform.

CDR1 is SGHNT, CDR2 YYREEE, per germline (reference sequence). The CDR3 contains 15 residues. Trimming at V came to 2 bases and at J to 8 bases, leaving 11 bases not matched to a gene. The rearrangement joins TRBV5-4 to TRBJ1-2, with TRBD1 matching over 8 bases. This TCR came from a woman aged 70-85 years in good health and CMV-seropositive. Sample: PBMCs. CDR3 DNA sequence: TGTGCCAGCAGCTTTCCACCGACAGGGGTAGGAGGCTACACCTTC. Amino acids: CASSFPPTGVGGYTF.